Below, 14 T cell receptor beta chains from the same sample are listed, as sequenced in a study of shared clonotypes between healthy human individuals. Sequenced by immunoSEQ multiplex PCR; TCRdb stores in-frame clones only, minus some. The sample yields some 240,000 clones, 50% to 75% seen once. The sequenced sample consisted of memory CD4+ T cells sorted from blood. Described subset: CD45RA-negative fraction. The receptor source for this set is a young man in good health.

This chain joins TRBV14 and TRBJ1-1; D gene unclear. V gave up 1 base and J gave up 11 bases, with 14 bases separating them. CDR1 is SGHDN, CDR2 FVKESK, per germline. The CDR3 is 13 residues long. CDR3 amino acids: CASSQAGSFGAFF. DNA for the CDR3: TGTGCCAGCAGCCAAGCCGGGTCTTTCGGGGCTTTCTTT. Full variable domain (rest looked up from reference TRBV14 and TRBJ1-1): EAGVTQFPSHSVIEKGQTVTLRCDPISGHDNLYWYRRVMGKEIKFLLHFVKESKQDESGMPNNRFLAERTGGTYSTLKVQPAELEDSGVYFCASSQAGSFGAFFGQGTRLTVV.

This chain uses TRBV11-2 with TRBJ1-3; the D is unclear. CDR1 is SGHAT, CDR2 FQNNGV, per germline. Trimming removed 5 bases from V and 4 bases from J, with 9 bases in between. The CDR3 is 13 residues long. The CDR3 DNA reads TGTGCCAGCAGCCCCTCGGCCGGAAACACCATATATTTT. Translating it yields CASSPSAGNTIYF. Full variable domain (remainder filled in from reference TRBV11-2 and TRBJ1-3): EAGVAQSPRYKIIEKRQSVAFWCNPISGHATLYWYQQILGQGPKLLIQFQNNGVVDDSQLPKDRFSAERLKGVDSTLKIQPAKLEDSAVYLCASSPSAGNTIYFGEGSWLTVV.

This clone was counted between two and nine times. The chain joins TRBV5-4 to TRBJ1-1, with TRBD1 identical over 7 bases. V shed 4 bases and J 3 bases; nucleotides not matched to a gene: 18. Germline V lookup: CDR1 SGHNT, CDR2 YYREEE (reference sequence). CDR3 length: 18 amino acids. Here the CDR3 DNA reads TGTGCCAGCAGCCCTACACCCGGGGACAGCGGCTTAGACACTGAAGCTTTCTTT. Its protein is CASSPTPGDSGLDTEAFF.

There are a few counts of this clone. This chain connects TRBV4-1 to TRBJ2-7; the match to TRBD2 covers 12 bases. V shed 5 bases, J shed 1 base, and the junction held 6 bases outside the gene matches. CDR1 is MGHRA and CDR2 is YSYEKL in the germline V gene. The length of the CDR3 is 16 residues. CDR3 protein: CASSGGLAGISYEQYF. The CDR3 DNA reads as TGCGCCAGCAGCGGGGGACTAGCGGGTATATCCTACGAGCAGTACTTC.

The chain couples TRBV27 to TRBJ2-5; possibly TRBD2 for D (6 bases). V dropped 0 bases and J dropped 4 bases, with 12 bases sitting between them. Germline lookup yields CDR1 MNHEY and CDR2 SMNVEV (reference sequence). The CDR3 length is 15 residues. CDR3 region: CASSLSRAGGETQYF. CDR3 sequence (DNA): TGTGCCAGCAGTTTATCGAGGGCCGGGGGAGAGACCCAGTACTTC.

This clone occurred many times. The chain carries TRBV15 and TRBJ2-1; D is perhaps TRBD2 (5 bases). The germline V gene encodes CDR1 LNHNV and CDR2 YYDKDF (reference sequence). V was pared by 3 bases and J by 6 bases, with 9 bases between. This CDR3 spans 13 amino acids. This CDR3 reads CATSRTLGNEQFF. Written as DNA, the CDR3 is TGTGCCACCAGCAGGACACTAGGCAATGAGCAGTTCTTC.

The rearrangement joins TRBV19 to TRBJ2-3; D unclear. Germline CDR1 reads LNHDA; CDR2 reads SQIVND (reference sequence). The V and J ends lost 7 bases and 0 bases respectively, with 8 bases between them. The CDR3 has 13 residues. Here the CDR3 DNA reads TGTGCCAGTAATTTGGCTAGCACAGATACGCAGTATTTT. Protein sequence: CASNLASTDTQYF.

V usage is TRBV7-2 and J usage is TRBJ2-7; D is undetermined. The V and J ends lost 4 bases and 4 bases respectively, with 11 bases between them. CDR3 size: 13 residues. Germline V CDR1 and CDR2: SGHTA, FQGNSA. CDR3 protein: CASSSDQWYEQYF. For the CDR3, the DNA is TGTGCCAGCAGCTCGGACCAGTGGTACGAGCAGTACTTC.

The chain is built from TRBV7-9 and TRBJ2-1; D is uncertain. The length of the CDR3 is 14 residues. CDR1 and CDR2 (germline): SEHNR, FQNEAQ (reference sequence). V was cut by 1 base and J by 3 bases, with 7 bases left in between. The CDR3, as DNA: TGTGCCAGCAGCTTAGGACAAGTCTACAATGAGCAGTTCTTC. Translation gives CASSLGQVYNEQFF.

The chain recombines TRBV19 with TRBJ2-1, with D tentatively TRBD1 or TRBD2 (5 bases each). Trimming removed 3 bases from V and 8 bases from J, with 26 bases in between. The germline CDR1 and CDR2 sequences are LNHDA and SQIVND (reference sequence). This CDR3 contains 18 residues. For the CDR3, the DNA is TGTGCCAGTAGTATGGGGGAAGTGATGGCAGGGTTTGAAGATGAGCAGTTCTTC. Translating gives CASSMGEVMAGFEDEQFF.

The chain couples TRBV13 to TRBJ2-1, with TRBD2 as a possible D gene (6 bases). Germline CDR1 and CDR2: PRHDT and FYEKMQ (reference sequence). Trimming pared 5 bases from V and 8 bases from J, leaving 13 bases between. The CDR3 extends over 13 amino acids. The CDR3 spells CASSAPSAYEQFF. The CDR3 DNA is TGTGCCAGCAGCGCCCCTAGCGCCTATGAGCAGTTCTTC. Full variable domain (outside the CDR3, taken from reference TRBV13 and TRBJ2-1): AAGVIQSPRHLIKEKRETATLKCYPIPRHDTVYWYQQGPGQDPQFLISFYEKMQSDKGSIPDRFSAQQFSDYHSELNMSSLELGDSALYFCASSAPSAYEQFFGPGTRLTVL.

This chain uses TRBV11-3 with TRBJ2-7, with 13 bases identical to TRBD2. CDR1 SGHNT and CDR2 YENEEA come from the germline V gene. V lost 4 bases and J lost 6; bases outside the gene matches: 9. This CDR3 is built from 16 residues. CDR3 region: CASSSGLAGVESEQYF. CDR3 in DNA: TGTGCCAGCAGCTCCGGACTAGCGGGAGTTGAGTCCGAGCAGTACTTC.

CDR3 DNA sequence: TGTGCCTGGGGACGGGACTTCAGCACAGATACGCAGTATTTT. Protein sequence: CAWGRDFSTDTQYF. J is TRBJ2-3 and V is TRBV30; the D gene is possibly TRBD2 (6 bases). From germline, CDR1 is GTSNPN and CDR2 SVGIG (reference sequence). The CDR3 is 14 residues long. Deletions cut 5 bases from V and 0 bases from J, with 12 bases between.

The chain joins TRBV5-6 to TRBJ2-1; 16 bases fit TRBD2. V shed 4 bases, J shed 7 bases, and the junction held 5 bases outside the gene matches. CDR3 length equals 16 residues. Germline lookup yields CDR1 SGHDT and CDR2 YYEEEE. CDR3 region: CASSPLGLAGGNEQFF. The DNA of the CDR3 is TGTGCCAGCAGCCCCTTGGGACTAGCGGGAGGGAATGAGCAGTTCTTC.